This T cell receptor (beta chain) was identified during a study of blood T cell repertoires in COVID-19. Study details: There were acute and convalescent COVID-19 samples, and they came from the United States, Italy and Spain. Sources were T cells, B-cell-depleted T cells, or PBMCs; the material itself was cDNA or gDNA.

Generated by immunoSEQ multiplex PCR, the TCRdb table keeps only in-frame clones and is missing some. The sample lists roughly 90,000 clones; about 85% were seen once. The CDR3 consists of 17 residues. V was pared by 0 bases and J by 6 bases, with 3 bases of the junction left unmatched. The V gene's germline CDR1 is MGHRA and CDR2 YSYEKL. Recruited during active infection, patients (from Seattle) were subsequently followed longitudinally. This sequence joins TRBV4-1 and TRBJ2-3; 16 positions match TRBD2. The sequencing sample was made of peripheral blood. This TCR derives from a woman of 80 years or more with COVID-19, enrolled during active disease. The CDR3 region has the DNA TGCGCCAGCAGCCAAGAGAGGGGACTAGCGGGAGGGGATACGCAGTATTTT. Protein sequence: CASSQERGLAGGDTQYF.